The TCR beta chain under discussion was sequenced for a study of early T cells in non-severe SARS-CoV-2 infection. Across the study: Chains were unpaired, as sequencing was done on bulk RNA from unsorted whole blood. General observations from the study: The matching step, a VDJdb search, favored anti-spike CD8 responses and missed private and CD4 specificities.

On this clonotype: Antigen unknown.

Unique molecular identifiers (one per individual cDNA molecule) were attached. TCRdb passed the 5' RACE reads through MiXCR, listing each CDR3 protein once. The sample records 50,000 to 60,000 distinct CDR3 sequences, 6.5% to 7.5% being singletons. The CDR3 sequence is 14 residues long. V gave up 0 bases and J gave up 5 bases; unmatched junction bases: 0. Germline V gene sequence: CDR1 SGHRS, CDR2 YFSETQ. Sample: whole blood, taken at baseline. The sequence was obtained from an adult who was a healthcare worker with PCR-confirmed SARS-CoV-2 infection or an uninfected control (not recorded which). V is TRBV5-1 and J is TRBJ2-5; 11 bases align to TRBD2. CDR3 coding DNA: TGCGCCAGCAGCTTGGGACTAGCGGGGGAGACCCAGTACTTC. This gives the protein CASSLGLAGETQYF.